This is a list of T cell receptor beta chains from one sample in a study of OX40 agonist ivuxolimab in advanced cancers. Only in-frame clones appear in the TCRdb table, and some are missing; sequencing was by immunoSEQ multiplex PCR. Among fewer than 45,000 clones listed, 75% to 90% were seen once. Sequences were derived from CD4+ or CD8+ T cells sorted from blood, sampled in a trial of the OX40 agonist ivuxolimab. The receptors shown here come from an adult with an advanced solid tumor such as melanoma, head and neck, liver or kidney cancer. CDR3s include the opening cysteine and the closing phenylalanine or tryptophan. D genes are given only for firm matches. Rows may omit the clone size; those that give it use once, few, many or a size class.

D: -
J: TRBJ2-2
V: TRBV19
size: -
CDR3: CASSIIQWNKPTGELFF
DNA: TGTGCCAGTAGTATAATCCAGTGGAACAAGCCCACCGGGGAGCTGTTTTTT

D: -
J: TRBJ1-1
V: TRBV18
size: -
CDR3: CASSTRGGANTEAFF
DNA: TGTGCCAGCTCAACTCGTGGAGGGGCGAACACTGAAGCTTTCTTT

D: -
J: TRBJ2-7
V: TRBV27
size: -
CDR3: CATKTGRDYEQYF
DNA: TGTGCCACCAAAACAGGGCGCGATTACGAGCAGTACTTC

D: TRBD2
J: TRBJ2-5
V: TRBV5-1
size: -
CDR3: CASSLAGGIETQYF
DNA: TGCGCCAGCAGCTTAGCGGGAGGGATAGAGACCCAGTACTTC

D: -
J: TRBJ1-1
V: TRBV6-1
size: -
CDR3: CASSGAGWMAEAFF
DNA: TGTGCCAGCAGTGGGGCAGGGTGGATGGCTGAAGCTTTCTTT

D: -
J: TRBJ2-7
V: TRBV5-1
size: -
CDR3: CASSRDTETYEQYF
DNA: TGCGCCAGCAGCCGGGACACGGAGACCTACGAGCAGTACTTC

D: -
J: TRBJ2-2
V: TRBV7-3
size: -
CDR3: CASSLRAGNTGELFF
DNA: TGTGCCAGCAGCTTACGGGCAGGGAACACCGGGGAGCTGTTTTTT

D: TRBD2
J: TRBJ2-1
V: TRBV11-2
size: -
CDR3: CASSLGVGGRYNEQFF
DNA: TGTGCCAGCAGCTTAGGTGTGGGAGGGAGATACAATGAGCAGTTCTTC

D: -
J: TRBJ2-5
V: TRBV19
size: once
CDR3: CASSIIGVFETQYF
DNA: TGTGCCAGTAGTATCATAGGGGTCTTCGAGACCCAGTACTTC

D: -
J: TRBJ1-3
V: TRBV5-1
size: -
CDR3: CASSLAPGDGNTIYF
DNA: TGCGCCAGCAGCTTGGCCCCAGGGGACGGAAACACCATATATTTT

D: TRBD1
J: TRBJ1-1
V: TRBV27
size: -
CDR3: CASSYRTGWNTEAFF
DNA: TGTGCCAGCAGTTATCGGACAGGGTGGAACACTGAAGCTTTCTTT

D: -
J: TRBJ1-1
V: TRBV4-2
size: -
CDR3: CASSRRQPMNTEAFF
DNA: TGTGCCAGCAGCCGCAGACAGCCTATGAACACTGAAGCTTTCTTT

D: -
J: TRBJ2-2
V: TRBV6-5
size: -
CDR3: CASSFQGRENTGELFF
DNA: TGTGCCAGCAGTTTCCAGGGACGGGAGAACACCGGGGAGCTGTTTTTT

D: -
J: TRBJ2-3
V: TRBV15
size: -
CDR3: CATSWPDGSGTQYF
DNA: TGTGCCACCAGCTGGCCGGACGGGTCGGGCACGCAGTATTTT

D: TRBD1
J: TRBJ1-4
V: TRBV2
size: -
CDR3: CASRPRGQGADKLFF
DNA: TGTGCCAGCAGGCCGAGGGGACAGGGGGCGGACAAACTGTTTTTT

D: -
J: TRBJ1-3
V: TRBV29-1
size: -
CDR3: CSVRRGNTIYF
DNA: TGCAGCGTTCGCCGAGGAAACACCATATATTTT

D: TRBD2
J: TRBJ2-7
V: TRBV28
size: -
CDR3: CASSSPAGIAGGQQYF
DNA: TGTGCCAGCAGTTCGCCCGCCGGGATAGCGGGAGGCCAGCAGTACTTC

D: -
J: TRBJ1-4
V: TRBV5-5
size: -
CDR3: CASSSRVRIATNEKLFF
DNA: TGTGCCAGCAGCTCTCGGGTCAGAATTGCAACTAATGAAAAACTGTTTTTT

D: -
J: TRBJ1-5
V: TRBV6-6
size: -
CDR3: CASSYNGASNQPQHF
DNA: TGTGCCAGCAGTTACAATGGCGCTAGCAATCAGCCCCAGCATTTT

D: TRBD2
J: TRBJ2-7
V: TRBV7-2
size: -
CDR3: CASSLDAGGPFYEQYF
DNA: TGTGCCAGCAGCTTAGATGCGGGAGGGCCTTTCTACGAGCAGTACTTC

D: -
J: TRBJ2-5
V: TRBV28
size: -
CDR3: CASSLPGEETQYF
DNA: TGTGCCAGCAGTTTGCCCGGGGAAGAGACCCAGTACTTC

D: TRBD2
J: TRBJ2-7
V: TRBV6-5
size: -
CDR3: CASTLAAGVREQYF
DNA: TGTGCCAGCACCCTAGCAGCGGGAGTTCGCGAGCAGTACTTC